Listed here are 9 T cell receptor beta chains from one sample, sequenced in a study of identical twins (dated by TCRdb to 2016 to 2018). Library construction relied on 5' RACE. The data were produced on an Illumina HiSeq 2000. The public reads were reanalyzed by TCRdb: fastp trimming at Q25, MiXCR alignment, in-frame beta chains only. Entries are consolidated by CDR3 protein sequence, retaining the most common genes and DNA. The sample table lists some 600,000 distinct CDR3 sequences, 7.1% of them with a count of one. The ten largest account for 1.5% to 2% of the sample. This sample was also put to use in a study of yellow fever vaccine responses in identical twins.

Material: PBMCs. Receptors were obtained from a woman aged 18-30 years in good health.

The rearrangement uses TRBV7-9 and TRBJ2-7; 12 bases agree with TRBD2. Germline CDR1 and CDR2: SEHNR and FQNEAQ (reference sequence). The ends lost 4 bases at V and 3 bases at J; junction bases unmatched: 4. There are 15 residues in the CDR3. The CDR3 loop reads CASSSTSGRYYEQYF. CDR3 coding DNA: TGTGCCAGCAGCTCTACTAGCGGGAGGTACTACGAGCAGTACTTC.

Only a few counts were recorded for this clonotype. The rearrangement joins TRBV27 to TRBJ1-1, with unresolved D. CDR1 MNHEY and CDR2 SMNVEV come from the germline V gene (reference sequence). Trimming left V 7 bases short and J 11 bases short, with 14 bases between. The CDR3 sequence is 11 residues long. The CDR3 sequence is CASTRGGSAFF. The CDR3 DNA reads as TGTGCCAGCACCCGGGGTGGATCGGCTTTCTTT.

This clonotype was counted once. V usage is TRBV27 and J usage is TRBJ2-2; 8 nucleotides align to TRBD2. Germline CDR1 and CDR2: MNHEY and SMNVEV (reference sequence). The CDR3 covers 16 residues. Unmatched junction bases numbered 10, after V lost 5 bases and J lost 5 bases. The CDR3 reads CASSQSGGTRTGELFF. The CDR3, as DNA: TGTGCCAGCAGTCAGTCGGGGGGGACTAGGACCGGGGAGCTGTTTTTT.

At least ten counts were recorded for this clonotype. This chain links TRBV5-5 with TRBJ1-1; D is uncertain. V gave up 3 bases and J gave up 1 base, with 10 bases separating them. This CDR3 spans 14 amino acids. Germline-derived CDR1 and CDR2 are SGHKS and YYEKEE (reference sequence). The CDR3: CASSWSGENTEAFF. The CDR3 bases are TGTGCCAGCAGCTGGAGTGGGGAGAACACTGAAGCTTTCTTT.

The chain is built from TRBV27 and TRBJ1-4; tentatively, D is TRBD1 (6 bases). With 5 bases removed from V and 7 bases from J, the gap between germline ends came to 20 bases. This CDR3 is built from 16 residues. The V gene's germline CDR1 is MNHEY and CDR2 SMNVEV (reference sequence). CDR3 loop: CASSLARGTSGEKLFF. The CDR3 region has the DNA TGTGCCAGCAGTCTAGCGAGGGGGACTTCGGGTGAAAAACTGTTTTTT.

This clonotype appeared many times. This rearrangement joins TRBV5-1 to TRBJ2-3; tentatively, D is TRBD1 or TRBD2 (5 bases each). Trimming pared 5 bases from V and 1 base from J, leaving 14 bases between. In germline, CDR1 is SGHRS, CDR2 YFSETQ. The CDR3 consists of 15 residues. The CDR3 nucleotides read TGCGCCAGCAGTACTGGGGGAGTCGGCACAGATACGCAGTATTTT. It codes for CASSTGGVGTDTQYF.

V usage is TRBV5-1 and J usage is TRBJ1-3; D is unresolved. The length of the CDR3 is 14 residues. Trimming shortened V by 1 base and J by 2 bases, and 7 bases separated the two germline ends. Germline V gene sequence: CDR1 SGHRS, CDR2 YFSETQ. CDR3 residues: CASSLTPTGNTIYF. CDR3 DNA sequence: TGCGCCAGCAGCTTGACCCCCACTGGAAACACCATATATTTT.

This clonotype was observed a few times. CDR3 sequence (DNA): TGTGCCAGCAGCCAAGATCAGGCAGGGGAGTATGGCTACACCTTC. Residues: CASSQDQAGEYGYTF. The rearrangement joins TRBV4-2 to TRBJ1-2; TRBD1 is a possible D gene (6 bases). Between the trimmed V and J ends, which lost 0 bases and 5 bases, there was a span of 13 bases. The CDR3 has 15 amino acids. CDR1 and CDR2 (germline): LGHNA, YNFKEQ.

This clonotype was found a few times. This sequence joins TRBV7-9 and TRBJ2-1; 9 bases align to TRBD2. J was trimmed by 7 bases and V by 5 bases; bases with no gene match: 12. The germline gives CDR1 SEHNR, CDR2 FQNEAQ (reference sequence). The CDR3 covers 16 residues. CDR3 residues: CASSPTRGTSNNEQFF. CDR3 nucleotide sequence: TGTGCCAGCAGCCCCACCCGAGGGACTAGCAATAATGAGCAGTTCTTC.